The entry below describes one T cell receptor beta chain. This clone has more than one count but fewer than ten. Its antigen is still unknown. Within one base of it there is no much larger clone, and no base qualities were kept. From each donor, a single peripheral blood sample of 100 to 150 mL on average was drawn into heparinised tubes. Naive, central memory, regulatory and stem cell-like memory CD4+ T cells were sorted on a BD FACSAria II using a panel including CD45RO, CCR7, CD25, CD127, CD95 and CD27. All sorted populations exceeded 95% purity. PBMCs were separated immediately by Lymphoprep density gradient centrifugation and were stained directly, without being cultured. Samples were stained and sorted in pairs, with one healthy donor and one patient per experiment, so that batch effects were minimized. All of the isolated RNA was reverse transcribed with the High Capacity cDNA Reverse Transcription Kit, so expressed TCRB transcripts were sequenced. Naive, central memory and regulatory T cell samples underwent deep immunoSEQ sequencing, averaging about 3.57 million total reads per sample. Sorted cells were lysed in RLT buffer, and RNA was extracted using DNase-treated RNeasy Micro or Mini kits according to cell number. Each cell subset was processed separately to prevent cross-contamination, with patient and healthy donor samples processed together. Using the immunoSEQ multiplex PCR, TCRB sequences were amplified from cDNA into 87-bp fragments spanning the CDR3 region. Sequencing of the amplicons was performed on the Illumina HiSeq platform. As for the original processing: PCR bias was corrected computationally using synthetic template baselines, and reads within Hamming distance 2 were collapsed, with unmergeable singletons discarded. Reads were aligned to IMGT to assign V, D and J genes, CDR3 length, and insertions or deletions at six rearrangement sites. Clonotype counts were normalized to sorted cell number within each subset before computing true diversity and Gini coefficients with the tcR R package. Repertoire sharing was quantified using the overlap coefficient calculated on TCRB nucleotide sequences. The table comes from immuneACCESS by way of TCRdb, which keeps in-frame sequences with V and J called. Part of the clones is missing from these tables; in studies checked, under half for an unresolved V gene and the rest for unknown reasons. V and J calls and clone size come straight from that table; D and trimming were deduced from the DNA. The sample contains hundreds of thousands of clones, 12% to 15% of them found a single time. Approximately 7% of the sample lies in the top ten.

These data originate in a study of beta chain features in type 1 diabetes (dated by TCRdb to the late 2010s). Regarding the complete study: Patients and healthy donors did not differ in mean age, gender distribution, total cell number or subset yield. In the study, TCRB repertoires of sorted circulating CD4+ T cell subsets from recently diagnosed type 1 diabetes patients were compared with those of matched healthy donors. A total of roughly 99,000,000 sorted cells were examined across all samples, and the number of cells per subset was strongly correlated with RNA yield. Regulatory and stem cell-like memory subsets were isolated from only 8 patients and roughly 8 healthy donors, whereas naive and central memory subsets came from all 30 or so donors. Broad study findings and their caveats: Because cDNA was sequenced instead of genomic DNA, highly expressing activated cells could be over-represented, though the groups showed no difference in activation or CD3 levels. Because the HLA sub-analyses included only small numbers of individuals, any influence of HLA type on TCRB rearrangement was left unresolved. A moderate but significant shortening of TCRB CDR3 length was observed in type 1 diabetes patients in all four CD4+ subsets. Naive, central memory and regulatory TCRB repertoires appeared to be more alike among patients than among healthy donors. Fewer insertions and more nucleotide deletions at VDJ recombination sites were observed in patients with type 1 diabetes, implying thymic rearrangement abnormalities. PCR may preferentially amplify shorter templates, but because patient and control samples were amplified and corrected together, any resulting skew would affect both groups equally.

The germline ends are 9 bases apart after V is trimmed by 2 bases and J by 3 bases. As encoded in the germline V gene (reference sequence), CDR1 is SGHNT while CDR2 is YYREEE. The CDR3 runs 14 amino acids, cysteine and phenylalanine included. Only the CDR3 region is kept as DNA, spanning 42 bases read in frame from base 1. This clonotype originated in a young man in good health. Sequenced sample: central memory CD4+ T cells from blood. In this chain, TRBV5-4 is recombined with TRBJ2-1; TRBD2 is perhaps the D gene, given 5 matching bases. In nucleotide form, the sequence is TGTGCCAGCAGCTTTAGCGAGGGCTACAATGAGCAGTTCTTC. This is translated as CASSFSEGYNEQFF.